This TCR beta chain was sequenced for a study of monozygotic twins with inflammatory bowel disease. Overall study results and limits: Individual T cell subtypes were not distinguishable.

TCRdb re-called the 5' RACE reads and catalogs CDR3 proteins one per entry, DNA excluded. The listing records under 200,000 distinct CDR3 sequences. With respect to this clonotype: The antigen remains unidentified.

Germline CDR1 DFQATT, CDR2 SNEGSKA (reference sequence). CDR3 size: 14 residues. What was sequenced was blood. This clonotype was sampled from a human donor with ulcerative colitis or Crohn's disease, or a healthy co-twin of an affected twin (not recorded which). The chain recombines TRBV20-1 with TRBJ2-7; absent DNA, TCRdb's TRBD1 call cannot be checked. Here the CDR3 reads CGAAQGVTPYEQYF.